The rows below give T cell receptor beta chains drawn from one sample of a study of T cells in Graves' hyperthyroidism and ophthalmopathy. TCRdb analysed the multiplex PCR reads with MiXCR anew, one entry per CDR3 protein. The sample has hundreds of thousands of distinct CDR3 sequences; more than 11% are singletons. Sequencing used blood. These receptors came from a woman aged 30 to 39 with Graves' hyperthyroidism that later progressed to Graves' ophthalmopathy. Both conserved end residues are part of each CDR3. A D gene is named only where the DNA matches it firmly. Clone sizes are given selectively: once, few, many, or a class where the clone is expanded.

size,D,J,V,CDR3,DNA
many,NA,TRBJ2-1,TRBV6-1,CASSEAGGGWNEQFF,TGTGCCAGCAGTGAAGCTGGAGGAGGGTGGAATGAGCAGTTCTTC
NA,NA,TRBJ1-1,TRBV5-1,CANSLAWGNTEAFF,TGTGCCAACAGCTTGGCGTGGGGGAACACTGAAGCTTTCTTT
few,NA,TRBJ2-7,TRBV12-3/TRBV12-4,CASSLVGPSEQYF,TGTGCCAGCAGTTTAGTGGGCCCTTCGGAGCAGTACTTC
many,TRBD2,TRBJ2-7,TRBV6-1,CASGTSGDPYEQYF,TGTGCCAGTGGGACTAGCGGGGATCCCTACGAGCAGTACTTC
many,TRBD1,TRBJ1-6,TRBV14,CASSRGQPSSPLHF,TGTGCCAGCAGCCGGGGACAGCCCTCTTCACCCCTCCACTTT
many,NA,TRBJ1-1,TRBV2,CASSPSSEAFF,TGTGCCAGCAGCCCCTCTTCTGAAGCTTTCTTT
many,NA,TRBJ2-7,TRBV5-1,CASSSGGPVQDEQYF,TGCGCCAGCAGCTCCGGGGGGCCAGTCCAGGACGAGCAGTACTTC
NA,TRBD2,TRBJ2-7,TRBV14,CASSRTSGSAEQYF,TGTGCCAGCAGTCGGACTAGCGGGTCTGCAGAGCAGTACTTC
many,NA,TRBJ2-1,TRBV12-3/TRBV12-4,CASSLPTGNNEQFF,TGTGCCAGCAGTTTGCCGACTGGGAACAATGAGCAGTTCTTC
once,NA,TRBJ2-1,TRBV11-2,CASSLTPLRGWNEQFF,TGTGCCAGCAGCTTAACTCCCTTACGAGGGTGGAATGAGCAGTTCTTC
many,TRBD2,TRBJ2-1,TRBV30,CAWSIVTSGHNEQFF,TGTGCCTGGAGTATCGTCACTAGCGGGCACAATGAGCAGTTCTTC
once,NA,TRBJ2-1,TRBV4-1,CASGRGQVNYNEQFF,TGCGCCAGCGGCCGGGGGCAGGTTAACTACAATGAGCAGTTCTTC
many,TRBD2,TRBJ2-1,TRBV27,CASSLPGTSGYNEQFF,TGTGCCAGCAGTTTACCAGGGACTAGCGGTTACAATGAGCAGTTCTTC
many,TRBD1,TRBJ2-7,TRBV15,CATSRDSDRAHEQYF,TGTGCCACCAGCAGAGACTCAGACAGGGCCCACGAGCAGTACTTC
many,NA,TRBJ2-7,TRBV28,CASGPEQYF,TGTGCCAGTGGACCAGAGCAGTACTTC
many,TRBD2,TRBJ2-1,TRBV29-1,CSVDTAGGPRYSYNEQFF,TGCAGCGTCGACACAGCGGGAGGGCCTAGGTACTCCTACAATGAGCAGTTCTTC
many,TRBD2,TRBJ2-5,TRBV20-1,CSALRVDGPGLAGLGQETQYF,TGCAGTGCCCTCAGGGTGGACGGCCCGGGACTAGCGGGATTAGGCCAAGAGACCCAGTACTTC
NA,TRBD1,TRBJ2-2,TRBV27,CASSPLAGTGGRGELFF,TGTGCCAGCAGCCCCCTGGCGGGGACAGGGGGACGCGGGGAGCTGTTTTTT
many,NA,TRBJ1-5,TRBV19,CASSIRTDYSNQPQHF,TGTGCCAGTAGTATCCGGACAGATTATAGCAATCAGCCCCAGCATTTT
NA,NA,TRBJ1-2,TRBV15,CATSTTGLFNYGYTF,TGTGCCACCAGCACTACAGGCCTGTTTAACTATGGCTACACCTTC
many,TRBD1,TRBJ2-2,TRBV19,CAQTRGDRVTSGELFF,TGTGCCCAAACCCGCGGCGACAGGGTAACGTCCGGGGAGCTGTTTTTT
many,TRBD2,TRBJ2-1,TRBV4-1,CASSLSSGTANEQFF,TGCGCCAGCAGTCTTTCTAGCGGGACCGCTAATGAGCAGTTCTTC
many,NA,TRBJ1-2,TRBV4-1,CASSVNPQGEDGYTF,TGCGCCAGCAGCGTCAATCCCCAGGGAGAGGATGGCTACACCTTC
few,NA,TRBJ2-1,TRBV28,CASSLQGGQFF,TGTGCCAGCAGTCTCCAGGGGGGTCAGTTCTTC
many,NA,TRBJ1-6,TRBV2,CASSADVGGNSPLHF,TGTGCCAGCAGTGCTGACGTAGGGGGGAATTCACCCCTCCACTTT
many,NA,TRBJ1-1,TRBV12-3/TRBV12-4,CASSLRRSEAFF,TGTGCCAGCAGTCTACGACGGAGTGAAGCTTTCTTT
few,NA,TRBJ1-1,TRBV10-3,CAISGGVTEAFF,TGTGCCATCAGTGGGGGGGTCACTGAAGCTTTCTTT
NA,NA,TRBJ1-1,TRBV19,CASSPGLVNTEAFF,TGTGCCAGTAGTCCGGGACTGGTGAACACTGAAGCTTTCTTT
NA,NA,TRBJ2-7,TRBV3-1,CASSQARGGEQYF,TGTGCCAGCAGCCAAGCTCGAGGTGGCGAGCAGTACTTC